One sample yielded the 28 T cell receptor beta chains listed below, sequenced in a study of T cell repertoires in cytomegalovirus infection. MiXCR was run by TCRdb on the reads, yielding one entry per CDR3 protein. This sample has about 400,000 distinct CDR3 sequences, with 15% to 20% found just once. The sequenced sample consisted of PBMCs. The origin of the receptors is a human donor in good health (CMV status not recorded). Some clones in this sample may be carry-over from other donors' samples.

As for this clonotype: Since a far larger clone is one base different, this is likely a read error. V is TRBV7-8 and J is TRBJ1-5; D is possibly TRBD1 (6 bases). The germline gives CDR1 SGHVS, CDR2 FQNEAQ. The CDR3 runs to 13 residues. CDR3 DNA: TGTGCCAGCTCGCGAACAGGGAATCAGCCCCAGAATTTT. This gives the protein CASSRTGNQPQNF.

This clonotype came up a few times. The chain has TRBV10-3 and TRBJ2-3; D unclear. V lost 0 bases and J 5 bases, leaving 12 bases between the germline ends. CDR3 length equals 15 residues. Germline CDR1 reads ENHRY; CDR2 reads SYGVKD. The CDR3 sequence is CAISESLKAQDTQYF. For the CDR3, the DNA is TGTGCCATCAGTGAGTCGTTGAAGGCACAAGATACGCAGTATTTT.

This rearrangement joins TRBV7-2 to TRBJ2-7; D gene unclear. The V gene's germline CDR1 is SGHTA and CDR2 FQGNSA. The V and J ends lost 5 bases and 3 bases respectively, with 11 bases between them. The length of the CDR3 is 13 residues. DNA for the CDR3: TGTGCCAGCAGCCCGCAGACCCTCTACGAGCAGTACTTC. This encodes CASSPQTLYEQYF.

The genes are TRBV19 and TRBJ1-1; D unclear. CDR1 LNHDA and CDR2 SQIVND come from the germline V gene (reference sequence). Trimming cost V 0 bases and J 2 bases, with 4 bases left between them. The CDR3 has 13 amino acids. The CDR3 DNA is TGTGCCAGTAGTATAGATCTTAACACTGAAGCTTTCTTT. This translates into CASSIDLNTEAFF. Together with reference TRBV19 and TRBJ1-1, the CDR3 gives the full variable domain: DGGITQSPKYLFRKEGQNVTLSCEQNLNHDAMYWYRQDPGQGLRLIYYSQIVNDFQKGDIAEGYSVSREKKESFPLTVTSAQKNPTAFYLCASSIDLNTEAFFGQGTRLTVV.

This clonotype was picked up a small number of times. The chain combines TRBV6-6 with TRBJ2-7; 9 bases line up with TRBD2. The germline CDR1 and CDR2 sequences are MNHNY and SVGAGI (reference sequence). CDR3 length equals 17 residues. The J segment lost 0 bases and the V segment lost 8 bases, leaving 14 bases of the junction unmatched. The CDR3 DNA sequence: TGTGCCAGCCGTCGAGCGGGGGGTTGGACTAGCTCCTACGAGCAGTACTTC. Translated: CASRRAGGWTSSYEQYF.

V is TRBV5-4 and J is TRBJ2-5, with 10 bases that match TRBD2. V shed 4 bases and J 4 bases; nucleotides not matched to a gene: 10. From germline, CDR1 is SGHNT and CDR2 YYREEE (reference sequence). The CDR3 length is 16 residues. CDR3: CASSVTRSGGAETQYF. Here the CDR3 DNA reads TGTGCCAGCAGCGTCACTCGGAGCGGGGGGGCAGAGACCCAGTACTTC.

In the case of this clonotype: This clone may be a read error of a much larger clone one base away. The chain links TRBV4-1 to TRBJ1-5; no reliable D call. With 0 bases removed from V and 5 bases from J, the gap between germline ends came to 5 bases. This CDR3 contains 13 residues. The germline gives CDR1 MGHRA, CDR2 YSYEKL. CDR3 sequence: CASSQDVDQPQHF. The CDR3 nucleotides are TGCGCCAGCAGCCAAGATGTGGATCAGCCCCAGCATTTT.

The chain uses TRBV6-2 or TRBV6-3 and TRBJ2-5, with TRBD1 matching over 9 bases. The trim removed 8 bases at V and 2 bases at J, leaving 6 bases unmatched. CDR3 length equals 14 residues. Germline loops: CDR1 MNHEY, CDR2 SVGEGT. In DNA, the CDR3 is TGTGCCAGCGGGACAGGGAGGGGGCAAGAGACCCAGTACTTC. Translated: CASGTGRGQETQYF.

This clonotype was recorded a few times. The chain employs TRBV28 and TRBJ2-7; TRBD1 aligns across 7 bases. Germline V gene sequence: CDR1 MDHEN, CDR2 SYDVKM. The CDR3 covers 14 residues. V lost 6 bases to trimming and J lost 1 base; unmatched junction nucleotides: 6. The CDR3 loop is CASRIGDRSYEQYF. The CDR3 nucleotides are TGTGCCAGCAGGATAGGGGACAGATCCTACGAGCAGTACTTC.

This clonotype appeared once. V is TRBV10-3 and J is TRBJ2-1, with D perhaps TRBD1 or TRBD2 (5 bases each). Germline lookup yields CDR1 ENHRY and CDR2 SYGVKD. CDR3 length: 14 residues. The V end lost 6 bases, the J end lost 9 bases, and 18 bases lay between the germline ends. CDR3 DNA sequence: TGTGCCATCAGAGTCGGGACCGACGGTGGTGAGCAGTTCTTC. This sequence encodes CAIRVGTDGGEQFF.

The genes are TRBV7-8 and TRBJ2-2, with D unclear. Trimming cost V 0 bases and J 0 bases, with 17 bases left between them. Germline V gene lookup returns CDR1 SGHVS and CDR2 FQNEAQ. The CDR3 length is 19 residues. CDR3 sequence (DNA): TGTGCCAGCAGCTTAGCTCTCAGTCAAGTCTTTGCGAACACCGGGGAGCTGTTTTTT. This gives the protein CASSLALSQVFANTGELFF.

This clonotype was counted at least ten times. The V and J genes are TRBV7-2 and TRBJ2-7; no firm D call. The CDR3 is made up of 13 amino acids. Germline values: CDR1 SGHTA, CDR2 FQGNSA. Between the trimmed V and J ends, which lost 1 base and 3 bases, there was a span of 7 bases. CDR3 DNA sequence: TGTGCCAGCAGCTTAGTACAGTTCTACGAGCAGTACTTC. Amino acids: CASSLVQFYEQYF.

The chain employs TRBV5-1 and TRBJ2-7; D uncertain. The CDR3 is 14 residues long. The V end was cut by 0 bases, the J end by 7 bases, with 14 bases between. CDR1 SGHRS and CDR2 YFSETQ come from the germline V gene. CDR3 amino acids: CASSLGPALVEQYF. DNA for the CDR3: TGCGCCAGCAGCTTGGGGCCAGCTCTGGTTGAGCAGTACTTC.

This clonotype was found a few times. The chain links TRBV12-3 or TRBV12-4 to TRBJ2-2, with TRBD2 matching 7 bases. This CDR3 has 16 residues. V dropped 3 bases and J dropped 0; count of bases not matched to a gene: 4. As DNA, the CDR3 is TGTGCCAGCAGTTTGGACGGACTAGCGAACACCGGGGAGCTGTTTTTT. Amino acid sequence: CASSLDGLANTGELFF.

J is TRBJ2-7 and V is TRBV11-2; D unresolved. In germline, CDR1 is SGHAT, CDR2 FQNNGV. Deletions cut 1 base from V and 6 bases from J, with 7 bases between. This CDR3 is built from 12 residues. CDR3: CASSLVPREQYF. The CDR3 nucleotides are TGTGCCAGCAGCTTAGTCCCCCGCGAGCAGTACTTC.

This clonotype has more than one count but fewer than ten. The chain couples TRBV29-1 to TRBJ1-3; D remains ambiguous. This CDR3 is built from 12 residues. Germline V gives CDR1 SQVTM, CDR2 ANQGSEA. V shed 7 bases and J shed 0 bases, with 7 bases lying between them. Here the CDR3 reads CSAAASGNTIYF. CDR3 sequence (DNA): TGCAGCGCGGCCGCCTCTGGAAACACCATATATTTT.

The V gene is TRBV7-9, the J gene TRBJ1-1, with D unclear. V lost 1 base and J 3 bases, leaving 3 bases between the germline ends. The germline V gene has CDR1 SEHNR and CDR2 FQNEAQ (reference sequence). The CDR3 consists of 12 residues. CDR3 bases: TGTGCCAGCAGCTTAGTGGACACTGAAGCTTTCTTT. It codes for CASSLVDTEAFF.

CDR3 protein: CASSLLDLEQYF. The CDR3 nucleotides are TGTGCCAGCAGCTTACTGGACTTAGAGCAGTACTTC. The chain couples TRBV7-9 to TRBJ2-7; TRBD2 might be the D (5 bases). V was trimmed by 2 bases and J by 7 bases, leaving 9 bases between them. The CDR3 has 12 amino acids. From germline, CDR1 is SEHNR and CDR2 FQNEAQ (reference sequence).

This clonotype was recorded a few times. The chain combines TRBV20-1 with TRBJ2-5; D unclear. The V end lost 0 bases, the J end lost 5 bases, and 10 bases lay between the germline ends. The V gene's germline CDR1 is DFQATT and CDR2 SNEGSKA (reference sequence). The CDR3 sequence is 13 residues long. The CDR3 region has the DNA TGCAGTGCTAGAGATGTAGGGCGGGAGACCCAGTACTTC. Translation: CSARDVGRETQYF.

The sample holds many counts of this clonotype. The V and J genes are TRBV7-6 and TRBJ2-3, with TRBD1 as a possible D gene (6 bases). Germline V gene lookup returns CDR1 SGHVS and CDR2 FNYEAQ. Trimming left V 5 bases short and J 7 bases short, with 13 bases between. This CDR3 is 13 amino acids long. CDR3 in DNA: TGTGCCAGCAGCCGCTCGCAGGGGAATACGCAGTATTTT. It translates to CASSRSQGNTQYF.

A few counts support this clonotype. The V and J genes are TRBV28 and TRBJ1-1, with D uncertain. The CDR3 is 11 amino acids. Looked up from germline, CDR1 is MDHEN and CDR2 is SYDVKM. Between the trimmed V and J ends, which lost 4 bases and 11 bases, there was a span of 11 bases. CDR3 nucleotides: TGTGCCAGCAGTTATCGAGGAGGGGCTTTCTTT. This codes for CASSYRGGAFF.

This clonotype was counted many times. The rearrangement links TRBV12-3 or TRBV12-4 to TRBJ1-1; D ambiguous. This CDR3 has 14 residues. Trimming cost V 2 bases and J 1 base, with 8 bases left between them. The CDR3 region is CASSLNRANTEAFF. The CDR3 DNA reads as TGTGCCAGCAGTTTAAATAGGGCGAACACTGAAGCTTTCTTT.

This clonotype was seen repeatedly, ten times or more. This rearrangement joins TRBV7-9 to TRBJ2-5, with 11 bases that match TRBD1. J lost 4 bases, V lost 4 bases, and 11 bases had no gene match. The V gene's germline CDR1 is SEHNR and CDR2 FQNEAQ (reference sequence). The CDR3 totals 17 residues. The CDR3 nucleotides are TGTGCCAGCAGCTACCCACACACCGGGACAGGGGGAGAGACCCAGTACTTC. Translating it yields CASSYPHTGTGGETQYF.

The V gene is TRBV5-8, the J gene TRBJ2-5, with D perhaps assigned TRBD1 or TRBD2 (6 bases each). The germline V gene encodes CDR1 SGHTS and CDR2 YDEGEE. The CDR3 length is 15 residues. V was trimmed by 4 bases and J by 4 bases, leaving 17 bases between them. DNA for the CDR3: TGTGCCAGCAGCCCTTACGGGGGCGGTCGAGAGACCCAGTACTTC. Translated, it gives CASSPYGGGRETQYF.

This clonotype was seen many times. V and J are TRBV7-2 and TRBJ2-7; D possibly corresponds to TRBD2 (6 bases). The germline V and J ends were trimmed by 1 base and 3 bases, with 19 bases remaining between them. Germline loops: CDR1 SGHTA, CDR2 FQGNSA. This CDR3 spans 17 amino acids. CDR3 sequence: CASSLVGGGTPVYEQYF. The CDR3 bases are TGTGCCAGCAGCTTAGTCGGGGGTGGAACCCCCGTCTACGAGCAGTACTTC.

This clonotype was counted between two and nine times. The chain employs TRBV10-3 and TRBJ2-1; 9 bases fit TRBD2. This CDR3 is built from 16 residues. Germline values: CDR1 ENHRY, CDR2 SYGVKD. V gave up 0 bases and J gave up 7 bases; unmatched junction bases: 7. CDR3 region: CAISESRGLAGNEQFF. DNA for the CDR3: TGTGCCATCAGTGAGTCAAGGGGCCTAGCGGGAAATGAGCAGTTCTTC.

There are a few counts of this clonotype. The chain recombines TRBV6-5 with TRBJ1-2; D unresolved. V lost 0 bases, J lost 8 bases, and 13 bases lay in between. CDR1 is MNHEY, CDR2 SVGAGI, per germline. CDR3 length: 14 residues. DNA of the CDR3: TGTGCCAGCAGTTACTCGATTGCGGTCCGGGGCTACACCTTC. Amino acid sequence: CASSYSIAVRGYTF.

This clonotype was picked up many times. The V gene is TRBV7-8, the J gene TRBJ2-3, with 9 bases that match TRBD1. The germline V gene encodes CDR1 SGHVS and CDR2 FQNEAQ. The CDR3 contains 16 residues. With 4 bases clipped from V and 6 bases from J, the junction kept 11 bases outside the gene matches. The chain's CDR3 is CASSSFPGQGEDTQYF. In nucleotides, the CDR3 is TGTGCCAGCAGCTCGTTTCCGGGACAGGGCGAGGATACGCAGTATTTT.